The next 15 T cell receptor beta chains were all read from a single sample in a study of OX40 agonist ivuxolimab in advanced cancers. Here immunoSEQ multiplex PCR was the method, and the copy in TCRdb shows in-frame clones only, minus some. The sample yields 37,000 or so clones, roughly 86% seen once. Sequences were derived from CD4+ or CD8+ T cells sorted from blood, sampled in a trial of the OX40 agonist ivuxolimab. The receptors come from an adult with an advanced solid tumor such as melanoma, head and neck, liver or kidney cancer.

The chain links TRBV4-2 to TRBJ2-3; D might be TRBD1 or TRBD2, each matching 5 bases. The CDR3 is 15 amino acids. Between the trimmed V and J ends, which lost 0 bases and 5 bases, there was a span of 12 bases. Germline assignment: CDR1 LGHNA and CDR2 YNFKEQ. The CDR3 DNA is TGTGCCAGCAGCCAAGATCGGGGCTCCGTAGATACGCAGTATTTT. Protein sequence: CASSQDRGSVDTQYF.

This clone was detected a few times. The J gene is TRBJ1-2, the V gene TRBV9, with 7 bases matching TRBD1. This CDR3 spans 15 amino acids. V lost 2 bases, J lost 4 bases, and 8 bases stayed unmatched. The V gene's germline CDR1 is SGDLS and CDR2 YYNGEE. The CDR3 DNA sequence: TGTGCCAGCAGCGTTTCCGGGACAGACAGCTATGGCTACACCTTC. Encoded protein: CASSVSGTDSYGYTF.

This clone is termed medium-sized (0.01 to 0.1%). The CDR3 DNA sequence: TGTGCCAGCAGCTTATCGGGCGCCATTAATCAGCCCCAGCATTTT. It codes for CASSLSGAINQPQHF. This sequence joins TRBV11-2 and TRBJ1-5, with unresolved D. V was shortened by 2 bases and J by 4 bases, with 12 bases between the two germline ends. CDR3 length: 15 residues. Germline V gene sequence: CDR1 SGHAT, CDR2 FQNNGV.

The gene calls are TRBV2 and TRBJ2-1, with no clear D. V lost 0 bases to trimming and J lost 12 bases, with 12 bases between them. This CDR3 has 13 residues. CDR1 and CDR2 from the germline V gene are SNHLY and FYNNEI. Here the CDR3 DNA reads TGTGCCAGCAGTGAAGCTGGCGATTTCGGGCAGTTCTTC. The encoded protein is CASSEAGDFGQFF.

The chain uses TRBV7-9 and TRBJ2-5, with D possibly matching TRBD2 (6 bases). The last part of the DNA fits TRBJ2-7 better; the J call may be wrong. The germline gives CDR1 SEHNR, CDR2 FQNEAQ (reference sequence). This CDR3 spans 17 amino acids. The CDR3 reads CASSLLAGRVSSYEQYF. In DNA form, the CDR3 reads TGTGCCAGCAGCTTACTTGCGGGACGCGTTTCATCCTACGAGCAGTACTTC.

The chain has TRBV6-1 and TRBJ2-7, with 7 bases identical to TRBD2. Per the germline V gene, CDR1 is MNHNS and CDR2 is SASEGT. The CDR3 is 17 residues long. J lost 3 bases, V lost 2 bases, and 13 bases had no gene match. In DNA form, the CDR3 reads TGTGCCAGCAGTGAATGGGGGAGGGGAGCCAAGATCTACGAGCAGTACTTC. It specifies CASSEWGRGAKIYEQYF.

As DNA, the CDR3 is TGTGCCATCAGTGAGGGGTCGACAGGGGTCAGTCAGCCCCAGCATTTT. Translation: CAISEGSTGVSQPQHF. The chain joins TRBV10-3 to TRBJ1-5; 8 nucleotides line up with TRBD1. Germline V gives CDR1 ENHRY, CDR2 SYGVKD. The CDR3 sequence is 16 residues long. Unmatched junction bases numbered 9, after V lost 2 bases and J lost 6 bases.

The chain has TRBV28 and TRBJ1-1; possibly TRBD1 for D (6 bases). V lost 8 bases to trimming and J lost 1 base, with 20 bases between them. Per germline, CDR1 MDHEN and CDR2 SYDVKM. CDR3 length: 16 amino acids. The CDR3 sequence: CASYPSLGTRNTEAFF. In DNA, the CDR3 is TGTGCCAGCTATCCGAGTCTTGGGACAAGGAACACTGAAGCTTTCTTT.

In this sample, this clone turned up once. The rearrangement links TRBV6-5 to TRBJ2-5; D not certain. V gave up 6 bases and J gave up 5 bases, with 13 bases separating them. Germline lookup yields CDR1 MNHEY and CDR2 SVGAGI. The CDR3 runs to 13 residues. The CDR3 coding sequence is TGTGCCAGCAGCAGGCCGCCTACGGAGACCCAGTACTTC. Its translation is CASSRPPTETQYF.

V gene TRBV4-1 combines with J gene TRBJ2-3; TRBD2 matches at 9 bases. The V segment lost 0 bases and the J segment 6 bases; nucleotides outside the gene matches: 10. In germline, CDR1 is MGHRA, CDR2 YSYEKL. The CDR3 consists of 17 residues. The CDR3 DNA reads TGCGCCAGCAGCCAAGATGGCGGGGCGGGAGGGGCGGATACGCAGTATTTT. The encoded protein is CASSQDGGAGGADTQYF.

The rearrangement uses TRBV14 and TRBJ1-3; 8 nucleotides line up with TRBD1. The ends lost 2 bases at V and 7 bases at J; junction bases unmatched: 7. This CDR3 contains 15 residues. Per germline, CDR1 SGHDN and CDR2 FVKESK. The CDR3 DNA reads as TGTGCCAGCAGCCAAATACAGGGGGTCGGGAACACCATATATTTT. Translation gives CASSQIQGVGNTIYF. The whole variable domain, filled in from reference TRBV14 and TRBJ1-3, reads EAGVTQFPSHSVIEKGQTVTLRCDPISGHDNLYWYRRVMGKEIKFLLHFVKESKQDESGMPNNRFLAERTGGTYSTLKVQPAELEDSGVYFCASSQIQGVGNTIYFGEGSWLTVV.

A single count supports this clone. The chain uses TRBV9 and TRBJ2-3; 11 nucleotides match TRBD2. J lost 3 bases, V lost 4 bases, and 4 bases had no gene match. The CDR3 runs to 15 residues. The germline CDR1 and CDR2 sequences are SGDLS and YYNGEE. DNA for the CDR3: TGTGCCAGCAGCCTCATAGCGGGGGGGACAGATACGCAGTATTTT. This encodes CASSLIAGGTDTQYF.

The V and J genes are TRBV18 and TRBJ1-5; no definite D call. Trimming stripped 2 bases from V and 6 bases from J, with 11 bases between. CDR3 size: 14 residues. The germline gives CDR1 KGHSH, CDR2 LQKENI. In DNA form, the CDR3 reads TGTGCCAGCTCACCAGGGGTAGGCGGTCAGCCCCAGCATTTT. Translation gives CASSPGVGGQPQHF.

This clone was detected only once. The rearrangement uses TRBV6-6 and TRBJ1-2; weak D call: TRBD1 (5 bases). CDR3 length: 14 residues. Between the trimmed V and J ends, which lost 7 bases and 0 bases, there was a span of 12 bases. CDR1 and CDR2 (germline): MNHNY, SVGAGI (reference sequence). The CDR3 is CASTRGETNYGYTF. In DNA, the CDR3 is TGTGCCAGCACGAGAGGGGAGACTAACTATGGCTACACCTTC.

CDR3 DNA sequence: TGTGCCAGCAGCCCTTACTACGGCACTGAAGCTTTCTTT. The encoded protein is CASSPYYGTEAFF. The chain recombines TRBV7-4 with TRBJ1-1; D ambiguous. The germline CDR1 and CDR2 sequences are SGHVT and SQSDAQ. V was cut by 5 bases and J by 4 bases, with 11 bases left in between. The CDR3 spans 13 residues.